The 30 T cell receptor beta chains presented below share a single source sample, sequenced in a study of T-cell memory formation after mild COVID-19. A single record per CDR3 protein comes from TCRdb applying MiXCR to the 5' RACE reads. The data hold around 310,000 distinct CDR3 sequences, with 14% observed a single time. Sequenced sample: PBMCs or a T cell subset sorted from them (not recorded which). The receptors here all came from a man aged 18-30 years who had mild COVID-19 (a few samples of this study predate the infection). Cell type and time point are not known.

This chain joins TRBV7-9 and TRBJ1-1; D gene ambiguous. Germline CDR1 reads SEHNR; CDR2 reads FQNEAQ (reference sequence). With 0 bases removed from V and 0 bases from J, the gap between germline ends came to 11 bases. The CDR3 consists of 16 residues. This CDR3 is CASSLARSTLNTEAFF. In DNA, the CDR3 is TGTGCCAGCAGCTTAGCGAGGTCCACCCTGAACACTGAAGCTTTCTTT. Variable domain in full (rest from reference TRBV7-9 and TRBJ1-1): DTGVSQNPRHKITKRGQNVTFRCDPISEHNRLYWYRQTLGQGPEFLTYFQNEAQLEKSRLLSDRFSAERPKGSFSTLEIQRTEQGDSAMYLCASSLARSTLNTEAFFGQGTRLTVV.

This clonotype has more than one count but fewer than ten. The rearrangement uses TRBV12-3 or TRBV12-4 and TRBJ1-1; TRBD1 aligns across 7 bases. V shed 5 bases, J shed 10 bases, and the junction held 10 bases outside the gene matches. The CDR3 spans 13 residues. This CDR3 is CASSSPTGFGAFF. CDR3 coding DNA: TGTGCCAGCAGTAGCCCGACAGGGTTCGGAGCTTTCTTT.

This clonotype has only a few counts. The chain has TRBV7-3 and TRBJ2-2, with 7 bases fitting TRBD2. Germline V gene sequence: CDR1 SGHTA, CDR2 FQGTGA. Losses at the gene ends were 5 bases for V and 4 bases for J; bases not matched to a gene: 4. The CDR3 length is 14 residues. The CDR3: CASSPGLGTGELFF. CDR3 in DNA: TGTGCCAGCAGCCCCGGACTAGGCACCGGGGAGCTGTTTTTT.

This clonotype was found a few times. Mismatch with germline at one junction end may stem from a read error. This chain uses TRBV9 with TRBJ2-5; weak D call: TRBD2 (5 bases). The CDR3 covers 10 residues. Germline V gene data show CDR1 as SGDLS and CDR2 as YYNGEE. DNA for the CDR3: TGTGCCAGCAGCGTAGTGGACTCCTTTTTC. Translation: CASSVVDSFF.

This clonotype appeared a few times. CDR3 sequence reads: CSASRVSNQPQHF. CDR3 sequence (DNA): TGCAGTGCCAGCAGGGTTAGCAATCAGCCCCAGCATTTT. The chain links TRBV20-1 to TRBJ1-5; possible D gene TRBD1, 5 bases. The CDR3 length is 13 residues. Trimming removed 6 bases at V and 0 bases at J, with 9 bases between. Germline values: CDR1 DFQATT, CDR2 SNEGSKA (reference sequence).

The genes are TRBV20-1 and TRBJ2-2, with 9 positions matching TRBD2. The CDR3 is 13 amino acids. The germline CDR1 and CDR2 sequences are DFQATT and SNEGSKA (reference sequence). The CDR3: CLAGAANTGELFF. The CDR3 region has the DNA TGCTTAGCGGGGGCCGCGAACACCGGGGAGCTGTTTTTT.

The V gene is TRBV3-1, the J gene TRBJ1-3; no reliable D call. The germline V gene has CDR1 LGHDT and CDR2 YNNKEL (reference sequence). V was clipped by 8 bases and J by 2 bases, with 7 bases between them. CDR3 size: 12 residues. CDR3 sequence: CASARAGNTIYF. The CDR3 coding sequence is TGTGCCAGCGCCCGGGCTGGAAACACCATATATTTT.

This clonotype has only a few counts. The chain recombines TRBV4-1 with TRBJ1-3, with D tentatively TRBD1 (5 bases). Germline loops: CDR1 MGHRA, CDR2 YSYEKL. The length of the CDR3 is 17 residues. V lost 2 bases to trimming and J lost 0 bases, with 14 bases between them. CDR3 in amino acids: CASSQNEGPVSGNTIYF. The CDR3 DNA reads TGCGCCAGCAGCCAAAATGAGGGACCTGTCTCTGGAAACACCATATATTTT.

The gene calls are TRBV19 and TRBJ1-5; D unresolved. CDR1 is LNHDA, CDR2 SQIVND, per germline (reference sequence). This CDR3 has 13 residues. Trimming shortened V by 2 bases and J by 7 bases, and 9 bases separated the two germline ends. DNA of the CDR3: TGTGCCAGTAGTATAATGGATGGCCAGCCCCAGCATTTT. Protein sequence: CASSIMDGQPQHF.

This clonotype has more than one count but fewer than ten. The J gene is TRBJ2-7, the V gene TRBV5-1, with 9 bases lining up with TRBD2. The J segment lost 5 bases and the V segment lost 5 bases, leaving 8 bases of the junction unmatched. This CDR3 comprises 14 residues. Germline assignment: CDR1 SGHRS and CDR2 YFSETQ. CDR3 in amino acids: CASRQRGVNNEQYV. The CDR3 nucleotides read TGCGCCAGCAGGCAGCGGGGGGTAAACAACGAGCAGTACGTC.

A few counts support this clonotype. In DNA form, the CDR3 reads TGTGCCAGCAGCTCGACAGGGGGCGCGTCGGGAAACACCATATATTTT. Amino acid sequence: CASSSTGGASGNTIYF. The rearrangement joins TRBV7-9 to TRBJ1-3; TRBD1 aligns across 10 bases. With 4 bases clipped from V and 4 bases from J, the junction kept 7 bases outside the gene matches. The CDR3 spans 16 residues. Germline loops: CDR1 SEHNR, CDR2 FQNEAQ (reference sequence). Full variable domain (rest looked up from reference TRBV7-9 and TRBJ1-3): DTGVSQNPRHKITKRGQNVTFRCDPISEHNRLYWYRQTLGQGPEFLTYFQNEAQLEKSRLLSDRFSAERPKGSFSTLEIQRTEQGDSAMYLCASSSTGGASGNTIYFGEGSWLTVV.

This clonotype has just a few counts. The chain carries TRBV6-2 or TRBV6-3 and TRBJ1-2; D not resolved. V lost 0 bases and J lost 6, with 11 bases in between. This CDR3 is built from 14 residues. Germline V gene lookup returns CDR1 MNHEY and CDR2 SVGEGT. The CDR3 is CASSYSPVSDGYTF. In DNA form, the CDR3 reads TGTGCCAGCAGTTACTCGCCCGTATCGGATGGCTACACCTTC.

The J gene is TRBJ1-1, the V gene TRBV5-6; the D gene is possibly TRBD1 (5 bases). V lost 1 base to trimming and J lost 4 bases, with 8 bases between them. The CDR3 covers 13 residues. Per germline, CDR1 SGHDT and CDR2 YYEEEE. CDR3: CASSLWQGTEAFF. The CDR3 nucleotides are TGTGCCAGCAGCTTGTGGCAGGGCACTGAAGCTTTCTTT.

This clonotype was seen a few times. This rearrangement joins TRBV9 to TRBJ2-1; 7 nucleotides align to TRBD2. Germline loops: CDR1 SGDLS, CDR2 YYNGEE. The CDR3 covers 16 residues. The V gene end was trimmed by 0 bases and the J gene end by 0 bases; junction bases not matched to a gene: 3. DNA of the CDR3: TGTGCCAGCAGCGTAGGTGGGGGGGACTCCTACAATGAGCAGTTCTTC. Amino acids: CASSVGGGDSYNEQFF.

The genes are TRBV19 and TRBJ1-1; 7 bases align to TRBD1. This CDR3 contains 14 residues. CDR1 is LNHDA and CDR2 is SQIVND in the germline V gene (reference sequence). Trimming took 3 bases from V and 0 from J; bases not matched to a gene: 1. Written as DNA, the CDR3 is TGTGCCAGTAGTATGGGACAGATGAACACTGAAGCTTTCTTT. Residues: CASSMGQMNTEAFF.

The DNA of the CDR3 is TGTGCCAGCAGTCAGGGGTCAGGAATTTCCTACGAGCAGTACGTC. Its protein product is CASSQGSGISYEQYV. This chain connects TRBV6-2 or TRBV6-3 to TRBJ2-7; D is perhaps TRBD1 (6 bases). The germline gives CDR1 MNHEY, CDR2 SVGEGT. CDR3 length equals 15 residues. Trimming removed 5 bases at V and 1 base at J, with 15 bases between.

This clonotype was counted ten times or more. V is TRBV7-8 and J is TRBJ2-2; 13 bases are a match to TRBD2. The length of the CDR3 is 17 residues. Germline values: CDR1 SGHVS, CDR2 FQNEAQ. V shed 5 bases and J 5 bases; nucleotides not matched to a gene: 8. The CDR3 DNA reads as TGTGCCAGCAGCGCCAGCGAACTAGCGGGGGGGACCGGGGAGCTGTTTTTT. Its translation: CASSASELAGGTGELFF. The full variable domain, its missing parts supplied by reference TRBV7-8 and TRBJ2-2, is GAGVSQSPRYKVAKRGQDVALRCDPISGHVSLFWYQQALGQGPEFLTYFQNEAQLDKSGLPSDRFFAERPEGSVSTLKIQRTQQEDSAVYLCASSASELAGGTGELFFGEGSRLTVL.

The chain joins TRBV4-1 to TRBJ2-3, with 7 nucleotides matching TRBD2. The CDR3 is made up of 15 amino acids. Trimming cost V 4 bases and J 3 bases; bases outside gene matches: 7. CDR1 is MGHRA, CDR2 YSYEKL, per germline. This CDR3 is CASSRGGLPTDTQYF. DNA of the CDR3: TGCGCCAGCAGCCGGGGGGGACTCCCTACAGATACGCAGTATTTT.

This clonotype appeared many times. The V gene is TRBV5-1, the J gene TRBJ1-5, with 8 bases identical to TRBD1. V shed 5 bases, J shed 2 bases, and the junction held 3 bases outside the gene matches. The V gene's germline CDR1 is SGHRS and CDR2 YFSETQ. The CDR3 is 14 residues long. The chain's CDR3 is CASSQGAGNQPQHF. For the CDR3, the DNA is TGCGCCAGCAGTCAGGGGGCTGGCAATCAGCCCCAGCATTTT.

The CDR3 nucleotides are TGTGCCATCAGTGTGAGGGAACAGGGGAATGATGGCTACACCTTC. Protein: CAISVREQGNDGYTF. The chain carries TRBV10-3 and TRBJ1-2, with 7 nucleotides matching TRBD1. Germline CDR1 reads ENHRY; CDR2 reads SYGVKD. With 4 bases clipped from V and 6 bases from J, the junction kept 11 bases outside the gene matches. CDR3 length: 15 amino acids.

This chain connects TRBV7-2 to TRBJ2-3, with 12 bases lining up with TRBD2. V lost 4 bases and J lost 2; bases outside the gene matches: 13. The CDR3 has 19 amino acids. CDR1 is SGHTA and CDR2 is FQGNSA in the germline V gene. The CDR3 reads CASSSPPSTSGGPTDTQYF. CDR3 DNA: TGTGCCAGCAGCTCCCCACCCTCTACTAGCGGGGGGCCCACAGATACGCAGTATTTT.

The chain couples TRBV4-2 to TRBJ1-5; 9 nucleotides match TRBD1. From germline, CDR1 is LGHNA and CDR2 YNFKEQ. Unmatched junction bases numbered 7, after V lost 4 bases and J lost 6 bases. The CDR3 is 15 amino acids. CDR3 bases: TGTGCCAGCAGCCTGTTTGACAGGGGGATTCAGCCCCAGCATTTT. Amino acids: CASSLFDRGIQPQHF.

The chain combines TRBV7-2 with TRBJ1-5, with D tentatively TRBD1 (5 bases). CDR3 length: 14 residues. Trimming removed 4 bases at V and 11 bases at J, with 18 bases between. Germline-derived CDR1 and CDR2 are SGHTA and FQGNSA. CDR3 sequence (DNA): TGTGCCAGCAGCTCCGGGACGTCTGGTTCAGCCCAGCATTTT. As protein: CASSSGTSGSAQHF.

This clonotype has a count of ten or more. The chain combines TRBV11-2 with TRBJ2-5, with D perhaps matching TRBD1 or TRBD2 (5 bases each). CDR1 is SGHAT, CDR2 FQNNGV, per germline. The CDR3 contains 15 residues. V lost 4 bases and J lost 5, with 17 bases in between. DNA for the CDR3: TGTGCCAGCAGCTCCACCGGGACGGGCTCGGAGACCCAGTACTTC. This codes for CASSSTGTGSETQYF. Based on the CDR3 plus reference TRBV11-2 and TRBJ2-5, the full variable domain is EAGVAQSPRYKIIEKRQSVAFWCNPISGHATLYWYQQILGQGPKLLIQFQNNGVVDDSQLPKDRFSAERLKGVDSTLKIQPAKLEDSAVYLCASSSTGTGSETQYFGPGTRLLVL.

The chain is built from TRBV6-2 or TRBV6-3 and TRBJ2-3; 10 bases agree with TRBD2. This CDR3 comprises 17 residues. CDR1 is MNHEY, CDR2 SVGEGT, per germline. Trimming at V came to 6 bases and at J to 1 base, leaving 10 bases not matched to a gene. CDR3 DNA: TGTGCCAGCAGATCCTTCCTAGCGGGGGTCGGCACAGATACGCAGTATTTT. Protein product: CASRSFLAGVGTDTQYF.

The chain uses TRBV7-2 and TRBJ2-3; maybe TRBD2 (6 bases). The CDR3 runs to 14 residues. Per the germline V gene, CDR1 is SGHTA and CDR2 is FQGNSA. Trimming took off 5 bases at V and 2 bases at J, with 11 bases between the two ends. The CDR3 protein is CASSRDFYTDTQYF. The CDR3 nucleotides read TGTGCCAGCAGCAGGGACTTTTACACAGATACGCAGTATTTT.

This clonotype has at least ten counts. The chain combines TRBV7-9 with TRBJ1-4, with no clear D. CDR3 length equals 12 residues. Germline values: CDR1 SEHNR, CDR2 FQNEAQ (reference sequence). Trimming cost V 7 bases and J 8 bases, with 11 bases left between them. Here the CDR3 DNA reads TGTGCCAGCACTCCCTTCGGGGAAAAACTGTTTTTT. This sequence encodes CASTPFGEKLFF.

The J gene is TRBJ2-3, the V gene TRBV6-1, with TRBD2 matching over 7 bases. Unmatched junction bases numbered 5, after V lost 4 bases and J lost 1 base. CDR3 length: 15 amino acids. The germline V gene has CDR1 MNHNS and CDR2 SASEGT. For the CDR3, the DNA is TGTGCCAGCAGTGGGAGAGCGGGACGCACAGATACGCAGTATTTT. This gives the protein CASSGRAGRTDTQYF.

A few counts support this clonotype. This sequence joins TRBV5-1 and TRBJ1-2; 9 bases line up with TRBD1. The CDR3 covers 14 residues. CDR1 and CDR2 from the germline V gene are SGHRS and YFSETQ. The J segment lost 6 bases and the V segment lost 6 bases, leaving 9 bases of the junction unmatched. The CDR3 reads CASTSQGASNGYTF. The CDR3 DNA sequence: TGCGCCAGCACCTCACAGGGGGCGTCGAATGGCTACACCTTC.

A few counts support this clonotype. The chain links TRBV18 to TRBJ1-1; D unresolved. This CDR3 comprises 14 residues. Germline CDR1 and CDR2: KGHSH and LQKENI. Trimming left V 2 bases short and J 4 bases short, with 11 bases between. The CDR3: CASSPSPALTEAFF. The CDR3 region has the DNA TGTGCCAGCTCACCATCCCCTGCCCTCACTGAAGCTTTCTTT. The variable domain in full, with the rest retrieved from reference TRBV18 and TRBJ1-1, is NAGVMQNPRHLVRRRGQEARLRCSPMKGHSHVYWYRQLPEEGLKFMVYLQKENIIDESGMPKERFSAEFPKEGPSILRIQQVVRGDSAAYFCASSPSPALTEAFFGQGTRLTVV.